The 23 T cell receptor beta chains below were found in one sample sequenced in a study of T-cell reconstitution after alpha-beta-depleted transplantation in children. Unique molecular identifiers tagged the TCRbeta library. TCRdb called the PCR reads again in MiXCR, with one record for every CDR3 protein. The table shows 200,000 or so distinct CDR3 sequences, with about 6% occurring only once. The sample in question was PBMCs, obtained before TCRalphabeta/CD19-depleted stem cell transplant. The receptor set was obtained from a girl under three years old with combined immunodeficiency, due to receive a stem cell transplant.

This chain links TRBV10-3 with TRBJ2-6, with D unresolved. The length of the CDR3 is 17 residues. V dropped 10 bases and J dropped 0 bases, with 19 bases sitting between them. Per the germline V gene, CDR1 is ENHRY and CDR2 is SYGVKD. The CDR3 region has the DNA TGTGCCACCGCTTCTTCCGACTTCCTCTCTGGGGCCAACGTCCTGACTTTC. Amino acid sequence: CATASSDFLSGANVLTF.

Ten or more counts support this clonotype. The chain uses TRBV20-1 and TRBJ1-2; D call uncertain. The germline CDR1 and CDR2 sequences are DFQATT and SNEGSKA (reference sequence). This CDR3 is built from 10 residues. Between the trimmed V and J ends, which lost 1 base and 8 bases, there was a span of 5 bases. This CDR3 reads CSARVGGYTF. In DNA, the CDR3 is TGCAGTGCTAGAGTGGGGGGCTACACCTTC.

This clonotype was seen repeatedly, ten times or more. This chain uses TRBV29-1 with TRBJ2-4; D uncertain. The V end lost 3 bases, the J end lost 0 bases, and 6 bases lay between the germline ends. The CDR3 sequence is 13 residues long. The germline V gene encodes CDR1 SQVTM and CDR2 ANQGSEA. The CDR3 DNA reads TGCAGCGTTGACGTCCCAGCCAAAAACATTCAGTACTTC. Amino acids: CSVDVPAKNIQYF.

This clonotype was picked up many times. This sequence joins TRBV29-1 and TRBJ2-7; TRBD2 agrees at 10 bases. Looked up from germline, CDR1 is SQVTM and CDR2 is ANQGSEA. The CDR3 contains 14 residues. Trimming cost V 7 bases and J 3 bases; bases outside gene matches: 9. The chain's CDR3 is CSARRLAGDYEQYF. CDR3 DNA: TGCAGCGCTAGGAGACTAGCGGGCGACTACGAGCAGTACTTC.

This clonotype was detected many times. The chain joins TRBV10-3 to TRBJ2-7; a weak D match, TRBD1 (5 bases). The CDR3 contains 19 residues. The ends were cut back, 0 bases at V and 0 bases at J, with 21 bases in the middle. Germline assignment: CDR1 ENHRY and CDR2 SYGVKD. The chain's CDR3 is CAISESGSPSWGSSYEQYF. The CDR3 DNA is TGTGCCATCAGTGAGTCGGGATCCCCGTCGTGGGGCTCCTCCTACGAGCAGTACTTC.

This clonotype was seen at least ten times. The chain carries TRBV20-1 and TRBJ2-3; 9 bases map to TRBD1. CDR3 length: 14 amino acids. CDR1 is DFQATT and CDR2 is SNEGSKA in the germline V gene (reference sequence). With 7 bases clipped from V and 1 base from J, the junction kept 6 bases outside the gene matches. CDR3 sequence reads: CSVERTGGTDTQYF. As DNA, the CDR3 is TGCAGTGTTGAGAGGACAGGGGGCACAGATACGCAGTATTTT.

Turning to this clonotype: A read error is possible here, since a much larger clone lies one base away. The CDR3 region is CASGHPQEQFF. Written as DNA, the CDR3 is TGTGCCAGCGGACACCCGCAGGAGCAGTTCTTC. V gene TRBV27 combines with J gene TRBJ2-1, with D maybe TRBD1 (5 bases). With 8 bases removed from V and 10 bases from J, the gap between germline ends came to 12 bases. The CDR3 runs 11 residues. Looked up from germline, CDR1 is MNHEY and CDR2 is SMNVEV (reference sequence).

This clonotype was detected ten times or more. J is TRBJ2-2 and V is TRBV7-2, with a weak D call TRBD2 (6 bases). In germline, CDR1 is SGHTA, CDR2 FQGNSA. The CDR3 has 12 residues. The germline V and J ends were trimmed by 5 bases and 7 bases, with 8 bases remaining between them. CDR3 bases: TGTGCCAGCAGCCCCGGGGGCGGGGAGCTGTTTTTT. It is translated as CASSPGGGELFF. The complete variable domain, with remaining parts taken from reference TRBV7-2 and TRBJ2-2, reads GAGVSQSPSNKVTEKGKDVELRCDPISGHTALYWYRQSLGQGLEFLIYFQGNSAPDKSGLPSDRFSAERTGGSVSTLTIQRTQQEDSAVYLCASSPGGGELFFGEGSRLTVL.

The chain carries TRBV6-5 and TRBJ2-7; the D gene could be TRBD1 or TRBD2 (5 bases each). Trimming shortened V by 11 bases and J by 4 bases, and 15 bases separated the two germline ends. This CDR3 spans 12 amino acids. CDR1 is MNHEY, CDR2 SVGAGI, per germline. The CDR3 DNA reads TGTGCCCACCCTGGGGGATTATACGAGCAGTACTTC. It yields the protein CAHPGGLYEQYF.

This clonotype was picked up a small number of times. The rearrangement links TRBV4-3 to TRBJ2-7; possibly TRBD2 for D (6 bases). V was cut by 0 bases and J by 7 bases, with 13 bases left in between. In germline, CDR1 is LGHNA, CDR2 YSLEER. The CDR3 length is 14 residues. CDR3 sequence: CASSQEEGLGEQYF. DNA of the CDR3: TGCGCCAGCAGCCAAGAGGAGGGTTTGGGTGAGCAGTACTTC.

This clonotype showed up many times. This chain joins TRBV27 and TRBJ2-1; D might be TRBD1 (5 bases). The V and J ends lost 7 bases and 0 bases respectively, with 13 bases between them. Germline V lookup: CDR1 MNHEY, CDR2 SMNVEV (reference sequence). This CDR3 comprises 15 residues. CDR3 in amino acids: CASNSQGNSYNEQFF. CDR3 DNA sequence: TGTGCCAGCAACTCTCAGGGAAACTCCTACAATGAGCAGTTCTTC.

Remarks on this clonotype: This may arise from a read error, as a much more abundant clone is one base away. The V and J genes are TRBV29-1 and TRBJ1-1, with D unclear. The V gene's germline CDR1 is SQVTM and CDR2 ANQGSEA. V was clipped by 4 bases and J by 1 base, with 7 bases between them. The CDR3 totals 12 residues. Here the CDR3 reads CSVGAENTEAFF. The CDR3 DNA follows: TGCAGCGTTGGTGCCGAGAACACTGAAGCTTTCTTT. The whole variable domain, remainder taken from reference TRBV29-1 and TRBJ1-1, is SAVISQKPSRDICQRGTSLTIQCQVDSQVTMMFWYRQQPGQSLTLIATANQGSEATYESGFVIDKFPISRPNLTFSTLTVSNMSPEDSSIYLCSVGAENTEAFFGQGTRLTVV.

This clonotype was seen many times. The chain recombines TRBV6-5 with TRBJ2-5; no clear D gene. This CDR3 region has 13 residues. The V end was cut by 0 bases, the J end by 5 bases, with 7 bases between. Germline V gene data show CDR1 as MNHEY and CDR2 as SVGAGI. Written as DNA, the CDR3 is TGTGCCAGCAGTTACTCGGGCTACGAGACCCAGTACTTC. This translates into CASSYSGYETQYF.

This clonotype was seen ten or more times. The chain employs TRBV5-4 and TRBJ2-3, with D tentatively TRBD2 (6 bases). This CDR3 is 13 amino acids long. V was clipped by 2 bases and J by 6 bases, with 10 bases between them. The germline V gene encodes CDR1 SGHNT and CDR2 YYREEE (reference sequence). The CDR3: CASSFGGMDTQYF. The DNA of the CDR3 is TGTGCCAGCAGCTTTGGAGGGATGGATACGCAGTATTTT.

In this sample, this clonotype turned up a few times. This chain links TRBV25-1 with TRBJ1-2; D ambiguous. Trimming stripped 3 bases from V and 3 bases from J, with 17 bases between. The CDR3 totals 16 residues. Germline V lookup: CDR1 MGHDK, CDR2 SYGVNS. This chain's CDR3 is CASSDSLSVAYYGYTF. CDR3 sequence (DNA): TGTGCCAGCAGTGATTCGCTTTCCGTGGCCTACTATGGCTACACCTTC.

As concerns this clonotype: An end of the junction differs from the germline gene, which may be a read error. CDR3 nucleotide sequence: TGTGCCAGCAGTTCGAGCCTGGCTAGCGCGCACAATGAGCGGTTCTTC. Its translation: CASSSSLASAHNERFF. The chain has TRBV27 and TRBJ2-1; perhaps TRBD2 as D (6 bases). This CDR3 has 16 residues. The germline gives CDR1 MNHEY, CDR2 SMNVEV (reference sequence).

At least ten counts were recorded for this clonotype. The V call is TRBV29-1, the J call TRBJ2-7; 9 bases are shared with TRBD2. CDR1 and CDR2 from the germline V gene are SQVTM and ANQGSEA. CDR3 length: 13 amino acids. V shed 2 bases, J shed 2 bases, and the junction held 1 base outside the gene matches. CDR3 in DNA: TGCAGCGTTGAAACTAGCGGGCCCTACGAGCAGTACTTC. This codes for CSVETSGPYEQYF.

This clonotype has at least ten counts. The chain is built from TRBV6-1 and TRBJ2-3; possibly TRBD1 for D (6 bases). Germline V gene data show CDR1 as MNHNS and CDR2 as SASEGT. The CDR3 covers 15 residues. Trimming stripped 5 bases from V and 3 bases from J, with 15 bases between. The CDR3 DNA is TGTGCCAGCAGTATAGACAGGATGGTTACAGATACGCAGTATTTT. It is translated as CASSIDRMVTDTQYF.

This clonotype was detected ten times or more. The chain uses TRBV4-2 and TRBJ2-1; D ambiguous. V dropped 0 bases and J dropped 8 bases, with 11 bases sitting between them. Germline V lookup: CDR1 LGHNA, CDR2 YNFKEQ. CDR3 length: 14 residues. The CDR3 DNA reads as TGTGCCAGCAGCCAAGAATGGCGTGTCGATGAGCAGTTCTTC. Protein product: CASSQEWRVDEQFF.

This clonotype has ten or more counts. The chain uses TRBV20-1 and TRBJ1-6, with 11 positions matching TRBD1. The germline V gene has CDR1 DFQATT and CDR2 SNEGSKA (reference sequence). The CDR3 spans 13 residues. The J segment lost 10 bases and the V segment lost 6 bases, leaving 5 bases of the junction unmatched. CDR3 sequence reads: CSAAGQGGSPLHF. The CDR3 nucleotides read TGCAGTGCCGCGGGACAGGGGGGATCACCCCTCCACTTT.

This clonotype appeared many times. The J gene is TRBJ2-7, the V gene TRBV12-3 or TRBV12-4; either TRBD1 or TRBD2 may supply D (5 bases each). The CDR3 has 13 residues. Trimming removed 5 bases at V and 6 bases at J, with 14 bases between. The CDR3 DNA reads as TGTGCCAGCAGTACCGGGACGTCCCTCGAGCAGTACTTC. It translates to CASSTGTSLEQYF.

This clonotype was seen at least ten times. V usage is TRBV14 and J usage is TRBJ2-1, with D perhaps matching TRBD1 (6 bases). Germline loops: CDR1 SGHDN, CDR2 FVKESK. The CDR3 covers 17 residues. Trimming stripped 0 bases from V and 3 bases from J, with 15 bases between. CDR3 DNA sequence: TGTGCCAGCAGCCAAGATCTAGGTACAGGGTTCTACAATGAGCAGTTCTTC. It is translated as CASSQDLGTGFYNEQFF.

The CDR3 nucleotides read TGTGCCAGCAGCCCGGGGACGTTTTCTGGAAACACCATATATTTT. Its protein product is CASSPGTFSGNTIYF. This rearrangement joins TRBV25-1 to TRBJ1-3, with a tentative D call TRBD1 (5 bases). The CDR3 spans 15 residues. Per the germline V gene, CDR1 is MGHDK and CDR2 is SYGVNS. V lost 6 bases and J lost 1, with 13 bases in between.